Listed here are 27 T cell receptor beta chains from one sample, sequenced in a study of cytomegalovirus exposure and HLA in healthy donors. Primers for the PCR totalled 60 Vbeta and 13 Jbeta. Only in-frame clones appear in the TCRdb table, and some are missing; sequencing was by immunoSEQ multiplex PCR. The sample records roughly 120,000 clones, around 10% being singletons. Source material: PBMCs. The receptors derive from a man younger than 40 in good health and CMV-seronegative.

V and J are TRBV27 and TRBJ2-3; a possible D gene is TRBD1 (6 bases). CDR3 length: 13 residues. CDR1 is MNHEY and CDR2 is SMNVEV in the germline V gene (reference sequence). The V gene lost 4 bases and the J gene lost 10 bases, with 15 bases spanning the gap. The CDR3: CASSSPGQWPQYF. CDR3 bases: TGTGCCAGCAGTTCACCCGGACAGTGGCCGCAGTATTTT.

This clone was observed a few times. The V gene is TRBV5-1, the J gene TRBJ1-4, with 7 nucleotides matching TRBD1. The trim removed 4 bases at V and 4 bases at J, leaving 4 bases unmatched. The germline V gene has CDR1 SGHRS and CDR2 YFSETQ. The length of the CDR3 is 14 residues. This CDR3 is CASSGDSGNEKLFF. The CDR3 DNA is TGCGCCAGCAGCGGGGACAGTGGTAATGAAAAACTGTTTTTT.

The chain is built from TRBV6-1 and TRBJ1-4; D gene unclear. V was cut by 6 bases and J by 7 bases, with 15 bases left in between. Germline CDR1 MNHNS, CDR2 SASEGT. This CDR3 is built from 14 residues. The CDR3 spells CASRDGVSAEKLFF. Here the CDR3 DNA reads TGTGCCAGCAGAGACGGAGTCTCGGCTGAAAAACTGTTTTTT.

In its sample, this clone was seen a few times. The chain carries TRBV10-1 and TRBJ2-7; tentatively, D is TRBD1 (6 bases). The length of the CDR3 is 13 residues. In germline, CDR1 is WNHNN, CDR2 SYGVQD (reference sequence). V gave up 5 bases and J gave up 3 bases, with 11 bases separating them. CDR3 amino acids: CASSPGHYYEQYF. In DNA form, the CDR3 reads TGCGCCAGCAGTCCGGGACATTACTACGAGCAGTACTTC.

In this sample, this clone turned up a few times. The chain combines TRBV18 with TRBJ1-1, with TRBD1 identical over 8 bases. This CDR3 has 14 amino acids. The germline V gene encodes CDR1 KGHSH and CDR2 LQKENI. With V trimmed by 5 bases and J by 4 bases, 6 bases remained unmatched. CDR3: CASSRQGSFTEAFF. In nucleotides, the CDR3 is TGTGCCAGCTCAAGACAGGGGAGTTTCACTGAAGCTTTCTTT.

The J gene is TRBJ1-6, the V gene TRBV6-1; D may be TRBD1 (6 bases). The germline V and J ends were trimmed by 2 bases and 3 bases, with 14 bases remaining between them. The CDR3 is 17 amino acids. The germline CDR1 and CDR2 sequences are MNHNS and SASEGT. CDR3 loop: CASSEPLQGVYNSPLHF. The CDR3 region has the DNA TGTGCCAGCAGTGAACCCCTACAGGGCGTCTATAATTCACCCCTCCACTTT.

The chain has TRBV28 and TRBJ2-3; 7 positions agree with TRBD2. The J segment lost 2 bases and the V segment lost 2 bases, leaving 1 base of the junction unmatched. CDR1 is MDHEN, CDR2 SYDVKM, per germline. The CDR3 runs to 14 residues. The CDR3 sequence: CASSLLADTDTQYF. The CDR3 DNA is TGTGCCAGCAGTTTACTAGCGGACACAGATACGCAGTATTTT. Drawing the rest from reference TRBV28 and TRBJ2-3, the complete variable domain is DVKVTQSSRYLVKRTGEKVFLECVQDMDHENMFWYRQDPGLGLRLIYFSYDVKMKEKGDIPEGYSVSREKKERFSLILESASTNQTSMYLCASSLLADTDTQYFGPGTRLTVL.

This clone turned up a few times. The rearrangement joins TRBV30 to TRBJ2-5, with 7 bases identical to TRBD2. The CDR3 length is 14 residues. Trimming at V came to 5 bases and at J to 5 bases, leaving 11 bases not matched to a gene. Germline CDR1 GTSNPN, CDR2 SVGIG (reference sequence). In DNA form, the CDR3 reads TGTGCCTGGTCCTACCATTGGGGGGGGGAGACCCAGTACTTC. Encoded protein: CAWSYHWGGETQYF. Using reference TRBV30 and TRBJ2-5 for the parts outside the CDR3, the full variable domain is SQTIHQWPATLVQPVGSPLSLECTVEGTSNPNLYWYRQAAGRGLQLLFYSVGIGQISSEVPQNLSASRPQDRQFILSSKKLLLSDSGFYLCAWSYHWGGETQYFGPGTRLLVL.

The V gene is TRBV5-4, the J gene TRBJ1-2; D is perhaps TRBD1 (6 bases). CDR1 SGHNT and CDR2 YYREEE come from the germline V gene (reference sequence). The CDR3 runs 13 residues. The V and J ends lost 4 bases and 7 bases respectively, with 14 bases between them. The CDR3 DNA is TGTGCCAGCAGCCCCTACGAGGGGGTTGGCTACACCTTC. Protein product: CASSPYEGVGYTF.

CDR3 sequence reads: CASSLSGALTESYEQYF. The CDR3 DNA is TGCGCCAGCAGCTTGTCAGGGGCCCTGACCGAATCCTACGAGCAGTACTTC. This chain joins TRBV5-1 and TRBJ2-7; TRBD1 might be the D (6 bases). The CDR3 is 17 residues long. V shed 1 base and J shed 1 base, with 18 bases lying between them. Per the germline V gene, CDR1 is SGHRS and CDR2 is YFSETQ. Full variable domain (missing parts from reference TRBV5-1 and TRBJ2-7): KAGVTQTPRYLIKTRGQQVTLSCSPISGHRSVSWYQQTPGQGLQFLFEYFSETQRNKGNFPGRFSGRQFSNSRSEMNVSTLELGDSALYLCASSLSGALTESYEQYFGPGTRLTVT.

This clone was picked up a small number of times. The chain uses TRBV6-5 and TRBJ2-7; D might be TRBD2 (6 bases). Germline V gives CDR1 MNHEY, CDR2 SVGAGI. The CDR3 length is 13 residues. Trimming pared 2 bases from V and 2 bases from J, leaving 7 bases between. The CDR3 region has the DNA TGTGCCAGCAGTTACCGGGGGACCTACGAGCAGTACTTC. Residues: CASSYRGTYEQYF.

The chain is built from TRBV6-1 and TRBJ2-6, with D tentatively TRBD1 (6 bases). The CDR3 extends over 15 amino acids. With 4 bases removed from V and 4 bases from J, the gap between germline ends came to 11 bases. Germline assignment: CDR1 MNHNS and CDR2 SASEGT. The CDR3 reads CASSVRDTGANVLTF. As DNA, the CDR3 is TGTGCCAGCAGTGTAAGGGACACCGGGGCCAACGTCCTGACTTTC.

This rearrangement joins TRBV19 to TRBJ2-1; 8 bases fit TRBD1. Germline V gene sequence: CDR1 LNHDA, CDR2 SQIVND (reference sequence). V was clipped by 7 bases and J by 2 bases; unmatched bases: 4. This CDR3 contains 14 residues. CDR3 residues: CASIDRGAYNEQFF. The DNA of the CDR3 is TGTGCCAGTATCGACAGGGGCGCCTACAATGAGCAGTTCTTC.

This clone has just a few counts. V is TRBV5-1 and J is TRBJ2-5, with a tentative D call TRBD2 (6 bases). Germline CDR1 reads SGHRS; CDR2 reads YFSETQ. Trimming took 2 bases from V and 2 from J, leaving 13 bases between them. The CDR3 totals 15 residues. Written as DNA, the CDR3 is TGCGCCAGCAGCTTACGGGGACGGGGGCAAGAGACCCAGTACTTC. Its translation: CASSLRGRGQETQYF.

J is TRBJ2-7 and V is TRBV5-5, with TRBD1 matching 8 bases. CDR3 length equals 14 residues. The germline V gene has CDR1 SGHKS and CDR2 YYEKEE (reference sequence). The ends lost 4 bases at V and 1 base at J; junction bases unmatched: 4. The CDR3, as DNA: TGTGCCAGCAGCAGAGGGACAGGATCCTACGAGCAGTACTTC. Its translation: CASSRGTGSYEQYF.

This clone was counted a few times. The V gene is TRBV28, the J gene TRBJ2-7; 8 positions agree with TRBD1. CDR3 size: 12 residues. The V gene end was trimmed by 8 bases and the J gene end by 7 bases; junction bases not matched to a gene: 7. Per germline, CDR1 MDHEN and CDR2 SYDVKM. The CDR3 loop reads CASRTGFEEQYF. The CDR3 nucleotides are TGTGCCAGCCGGACAGGGTTTGAGGAGCAGTACTTC.

The chain couples TRBV28 to TRBJ2-1, with D perhaps matching TRBD1 (5 bases). CDR3 length: 14 residues. Germline V gene sequence: CDR1 MDHEN, CDR2 SYDVKM. Trimming left V 5 bases short and J 1 base short, with 9 bases between. This chain's CDR3 is CASSRQFSYNEQFF. CDR3 in DNA: TGTGCCAGCAGTCGACAGTTTTCCTACAATGAGCAGTTCTTC.

The chain links TRBV11-2 to TRBJ2-1, with D perhaps TRBD1 (5 bases). Between the trimmed V and J ends, which lost 10 bases and 5 bases, there was a span of 15 bases. Germline V CDR1 and CDR2: SGHAT, FQNNGV. CDR3 length: 13 residues. CDR3 sequence: CAIERGGDNEQFF. The CDR3 DNA is TGTGCCATCGAAAGGGGCGGAGACAATGAGCAGTTCTTC.

This clone was counted between two and nine times. This sequence joins TRBV29-1 and TRBJ2-1; D call uncertain. The CDR3 runs to 14 residues. The V and J ends lost 3 bases and 0 bases respectively, with 9 bases between them. Germline V lookup: CDR1 SQVTM, CDR2 ANQGSEA. The CDR3 DNA sequence: TGCAGCGTTGATGTCTCCAGCTCCTACAATGAGCAGTTCTTC. Translated: CSVDVSSSYNEQFF.

V gene TRBV5-4 combines with J gene TRBJ2-2, with 8 bases matching TRBD1. In germline, CDR1 is SGHNT, CDR2 YYREEE (reference sequence). Trimming at V came to 3 bases and at J to 3 bases, leaving 4 bases not matched to a gene. The CDR3 contains 15 residues. Here the CDR3 reads CASSSLDRDTGELFF. CDR3 sequence (DNA): TGTGCCAGCAGCTCATTGGACAGGGACACCGGGGAGCTGTTTTTT.

This chain connects TRBV5-6 to TRBJ1-2; 12 nucleotides line up with TRBD1. The CDR3 sequence is 15 residues long. V shed 4 bases, J shed 4 bases, and the junction held 5 bases outside the gene matches. CDR1 and CDR2 from the germline V gene are SGHDT and YYEEEE. This chain's CDR3 is CASSPGTGGVYGYTF. CDR3 DNA sequence: TGTGCCAGCAGCCCCGGGACAGGGGGCGTCTATGGCTACACCTTC.

This clone was counted a few times. The J gene is TRBJ1-1, the V gene TRBV7-2; TRBD1 matches 10 bases. There are 14 residues in the CDR3. The J segment lost 12 bases and the V segment lost 5 bases, leaving 12 bases of the junction unmatched. In germline, CDR1 is SGHTA, CDR2 FQGNSA. The CDR3 nucleotides read TGTGCCAGCAGCCTCGGGGGACAGGGGCCATTTTCTTTCTTT. Protein sequence: CASSLGGQGPFSFF.

A few counts support this clone. The chain couples TRBV5-4 to TRBJ1-6; TRBD1 is a possible D gene (5 bases). Germline V gene sequence: CDR1 SGHNT, CDR2 YYREEE (reference sequence). There are 14 residues in the CDR3. The V end was cut by 0 bases, the J end by 6 bases, with 7 bases between. The CDR3 DNA reads TGTGCCAGCAGCTTGGAAAGGGGTAATTCACCCCTCCACTTT. It specifies CASSLERGNSPLHF.

This sequence joins TRBV5-1 and TRBJ2-1; maybe TRBD1 (5 bases). Germline CDR1 SGHRS, CDR2 YFSETQ. The CDR3 length is 13 residues. In nucleotides, the CDR3 is TGCGACAGAAGCAGAGACAGCTACAATGAGCAGTTCTTC. It codes for CDRSRDSYNEQFF.

The chain is built from TRBV4-3 and TRBJ1-4; D is ambiguous. CDR1 is LGHNA and CDR2 is YSLEER in the germline V gene. Trimming took 3 bases from V and 5 from J, leaving 7 bases between them. CDR3 length equals 13 residues. CDR3 loop: CASSQARNEKLFF. In DNA form, the CDR3 reads TGCGCCAGCAGCCAGGCCAGGAATGAAAAACTGTTTTTT.

The V and J genes are TRBV10-3 and TRBJ2-7, with 7 bases aligning to TRBD1. Germline CDR1 and CDR2: ENHRY and SYGVKD. Unmatched junction bases numbered 8, after V lost 9 bases and J lost 0 bases. The CDR3 length is 14 residues. This CDR3 is CAIRRDSGSYEQYF. CDR3 bases: TGTGCCATTCGCAGGGACAGCGGCTCCTACGAGCAGTACTTC.

A few counts support this clone. This chain links TRBV2 with TRBJ1-5, with D unclear. Trimming removed 0 bases at V and 7 bases at J, with 7 bases between. CDR1 is SNHLY and CDR2 is FYNNEI in the germline V gene. CDR3 size: 13 residues. This CDR3 reads CASSEARLQPQHF. Written as DNA, the CDR3 is TGTGCCAGCAGTGAAGCACGACTGCAGCCCCAGCATTTT.